These 20 T cell receptor beta chains were all obtained from the same sample, sequenced in a study of T cell repertoires in cytomegalovirus infection. TCRdb fed the reads into MiXCR, producing one record per CDR3 protein. The sample yields some 400,000 distinct CDR3 sequences, 15% to 20% seen once. Material: PBMCs. The receptors were gathered from a human donor in good health (CMV status not recorded). Some clones in this sample may be carry-over from other donors' samples.

This clonotype was detected only a few times. The genes are TRBV7-2 and TRBJ2-7, with D possibly matching TRBD2 (5 bases). This CDR3 region has 15 residues. V was trimmed by 2 bases and J by 6 bases, leaving 17 bases between them. CDR1 and CDR2 from the germline V gene are SGHTA and FQGNSA. The CDR3 DNA reads TGTGCCAGCAGCTTAAGGCTCCAGGCGGGCCTCGAGCAGTACTTC. Amino acids: CASSLRLQAGLEQYF.

This clonotype was seen many times. This chain connects TRBV7-9 to TRBJ2-1; D is perhaps TRBD1 (6 bases). Trimming left V 5 bases short and J 4 bases short, with 15 bases between. The germline V gene encodes CDR1 SEHNR and CDR2 FQNEAQ (reference sequence). The CDR3 loop spans 15 amino acids. As DNA, the CDR3 is TGTGCCAGCAGCCCCCGGACAGCTAAATACAATGAGCAGTTCTTC. Its protein is CASSPRTAKYNEQFF.

This chain links TRBV19 with TRBJ2-5; D might be TRBD2 (6 bases). Germline lookup yields CDR1 LNHDA and CDR2 SQIVND (reference sequence). Trimming left V 6 bases short and J 5 bases short, with 16 bases between. The CDR3 is made up of 14 amino acids. The CDR3, as DNA: TGTGCCAGTAGCCCACTCACTAGCACGGAGACCCAGTACTTC. Translation gives CASSPLTSTETQYF. Full variable domain (rest looked up from reference TRBV19 and TRBJ2-5): DGGITQSPKYLFRKEGQNVTLSCEQNLNHDAMYWYRQDPGQGLRLIYYSQIVNDFQKGDIAEGYSVSREKKESFPLTVTSAQKNPTAFYLCASSPLTSTETQYFGPGTRLLVL.

The V gene is TRBV7-6, the J gene TRBJ1-1, with D possibly TRBD1 on 5 matching bases. Between the trimmed V and J ends, which lost 1 base and 2 bases, there was a span of 14 bases. Germline V lookup: CDR1 SGHVS, CDR2 FNYEAQ. The CDR3 has 16 amino acids. DNA of the CDR3: TGTGCCAGCAGCTTAGGGAGGGGAGGGAAAAACACTGAAGCTTTCTTT. As protein: CASSLGRGGKNTEAFF.

This clonotype was counted once. The rearrangement links TRBV27 to TRBJ2-7; possible D gene TRBD1, 5 bases. V was pared by 3 bases and J by 2 bases, with 17 bases between. Germline CDR1 is MNHEY and CDR2 is SMNVEV (reference sequence). This CDR3 has 16 residues. The DNA of the CDR3 is TGTGCCAGCAGTTTGTATGGAAGCAGGGTGGCCTACGAGCAGTACTTC. It encodes CASSLYGSRVAYEQYF.

This clonotype was found a few times. This chain uses TRBV6-6 with TRBJ2-1; 7 bases match TRBD1. Germline V gene sequence: CDR1 MNHNY, CDR2 SVGAGI (reference sequence). The CDR3 is 14 residues long. V shed 2 bases and J 8 bases; nucleotides not matched to a gene: 6. CDR3 residues: CASSYGQGDDEQFF. CDR3 DNA sequence: TGTGCCAGCAGTTACGGGCAGGGGGACGATGAGCAGTTCTTC.

This clonotype showed up just a few times. The chain recombines TRBV6-2 or TRBV6-3 with TRBJ2-7, with a possible D match to TRBD1 (5 bases). CDR1 is MNHEY, CDR2 SVGEGT, per germline. V was clipped by 4 bases and J by 4 bases, with 17 bases between them. The CDR3 has 15 residues. The CDR3 sequence: CASSLPLDTSYEQYF. The CDR3 DNA follows: TGTGCCAGCAGTTTGCCCCTGGACACGTCTTACGAGCAGTACTTC.

The CDR3 reads CASSLGGRAGGGELFF. Written as DNA, the CDR3 is TGTGCCAGCAGCTTAGGCGGGAGGGCCGGTGGCGGGGAGCTGTTTTTT. This chain joins TRBV7-6 and TRBJ2-2; 9 bases line up with TRBD2. Looked up from germline, CDR1 is SGHVS and CDR2 is FNYEAQ. The CDR3 totals 16 residues. The V and J ends lost 1 base and 7 bases, in that order; junction bases with no gene match: 7.

This clonotype was seen repeatedly, ten times or more. The V gene is TRBV7-2, the J gene TRBJ1-1; D unclear. The germline V gene encodes CDR1 SGHTA and CDR2 FQGNSA. V lost 5 bases to trimming and J lost 0 bases, with 10 bases between them. The CDR3 consists of 14 residues. CDR3 in amino acids: CASSPSLVNTEAFF. The CDR3 nucleotides read TGTGCCAGCAGCCCGTCCTTGGTGAACACTGAAGCTTTCTTT. The variable domain in full, completed from reference TRBV7-2 and TRBJ1-1, reads GAGVSQSPSNKVTEKGKDVELRCDPISGHTALYWYRQSLGQGLEFLIYFQGNSAPDKSGLPSDRFSAERTGGSVSTLTIQRTQQEDSAVYLCASSPSLVNTEAFFGQGTRLTVV.

The chain has TRBV3-1 and TRBJ1-1, with no clear D. Germline CDR1 and CDR2: LGHDT and YNNKEL (reference sequence). V lost 1 base to trimming and J lost 3 bases, with 15 bases between them. The CDR3 contains 16 residues. Here the CDR3 reads CASSQVSGKGYTEAFF. CDR3 nucleotides: TGTGCCAGCAGCCAAGTCTCGGGGAAAGGGTACACTGAAGCTTTCTTT.

The chain carries TRBV7-9 and TRBJ2-1, with D perhaps TRBD2 (5 bases). The CDR3 is made up of 11 amino acids. Looked up from germline, CDR1 is SEHNR and CDR2 is FQNEAQ (reference sequence). Trimming stripped 2 bases from V and 11 bases from J, with 7 bases between. In nucleotides, the CDR3 is TGTGCCAGCAGCTTACAGCGGCAGCAGTTCTTC. Its translation: CASSLQRQQFF.

This clonotype was seen ten or more times. The chain uses TRBV7-2 and TRBJ2-5, with D unclear. Trimming left V 3 bases short and J 5 bases short, with 13 bases between. The length of the CDR3 is 14 residues. The germline CDR1 and CDR2 sequences are SGHTA and FQGNSA. The CDR3 loop reads CASSFSPERETQYF. The CDR3 bases are TGTGCCAGCAGCTTCAGCCCGGAACGGGAGACCCAGTACTTC.

In the case of this clonotype: A much bigger clone sits one base away, suggesting this may be a read error. This CDR3 reads CASSQVGTAAFF. The CDR3 DNA follows: TGTGCCAGCAGCCAAGTTGGGACTGCAGCTTTCTTT. The rearrangement links TRBV14 to TRBJ1-1, with D maybe TRBD1 (5 bases). The CDR3 is made up of 12 amino acids. Germline V gives CDR1 SGHDN, CDR2 FVKESK. The full variable domain, its missing parts supplied by reference TRBV14 and TRBJ1-1, is EAGVTQFPSHSVIEKGQTVTLRCDPISGHDNLYWYRRVMGKEIKFLLHFVKESKQDESGMPNNRFLAERTGGTYSTLKVQPAELEDSGVYFCASSQVGTAAFFGQGTRLTVV.

This chain joins TRBV18 and TRBJ2-3, with 8 bases fitting TRBD1. Per germline, CDR1 KGHSH and CDR2 LQKENI. The CDR3 runs 17 residues. With V trimmed by 3 bases and J by 4 bases, 12 bases remained unmatched. The CDR3 spells CASSPRPGQAKADTQYF. CDR3 coding DNA: TGTGCCAGCTCACCTAGACCGGGACAGGCAAAGGCAGATACGCAGTATTTT.

In this sample, this clonotype turned up once. This may be a read error, as it is one base from a much larger clone. The chain carries TRBV12-3 or TRBV12-4 and TRBJ2-2, with 9 bases fitting TRBD2. The CDR3 contains 15 residues. CDR3 sequence: CTSSQGASGAGELFF. The CDR3 bases are TGTACCAGCAGTCAAGGGGCTAGCGGGGCCGGGGAGCTGTTTTTT.

In its sample, this clonotype was seen many times. The chain employs TRBV11-2 and TRBJ1-2; perhaps TRBD1 as D (5 bases). The germline gives CDR1 SGHAT, CDR2 FQNNGV. The CDR3 runs to 14 residues. With 1 base removed from V and 0 bases from J, the gap between germline ends came to 6 bases. The CDR3 DNA reads as TGTGCCAGCAGCTTAGCGGGGCCTAACTATGGCTACACCTTC. Residues: CASSLAGPNYGYTF.

Turning to this clonotype: The CDR3 ends on some other residue instead of the conserved phenylalanine or tryptophan, so this is likely a read error. V gene TRBV4-2 combines with J gene TRBJ1-6; possible D gene TRBD1, 5 bases. CDR1 and CDR2 (germline): LGHNA, YNFKEQ. The CDR3 loop spans 16 amino acids. The germline V and J ends were trimmed by 0 bases and 7 bases, with 13 bases remaining between them. CDR3 bases: TGTGCCAGCAGCCAAGAGGGCGGGGACGGAAATTCACCCCTCCACTCT. Translation gives CASSQEGGDGNSPLHS.

The chain recombines TRBV29-1 with TRBJ1-2; 8 nucleotides agree with TRBD1. From germline, CDR1 is SQVTM and CDR2 ANQGSEA. CDR3 length equals 14 residues. Trimming cost V 8 bases and J 8 bases; bases outside gene matches: 16. Written as DNA, the CDR3 is TGCAGCTTCGTAACAGGACAGGGTATAGGGGGCTACACCTTC. This encodes CSFVTGQGIGGYTF.

This clonotype was seen many times. V is TRBV7-9 and J is TRBJ1-2; D uncertain. This CDR3 comprises 12 residues. V was shortened by 3 bases and J by 8 bases, with 10 bases between the two germline ends. CDR1 and CDR2 (germline): SEHNR, FQNEAQ (reference sequence). In nucleotides, the CDR3 is TGTGCCAGCAGCTTGGAGAATGGAGGCTACACCTTC. Translated: CASSLENGGYTF.

This clonotype was picked up many times. V gene TRBV7-2 combines with J gene TRBJ1-1; D perhaps matches TRBD1 (5 bases). Germline lookup yields CDR1 SGHTA and CDR2 FQGNSA. The CDR3 loop spans 14 amino acids. V shed 0 bases and J shed 3 bases, with 8 bases lying between them. CDR3 DNA: TGTGCCAGCAGCTTAGCAGGGGAGGACACTGAAGCTTTCTTT. Translating gives CASSLAGEDTEAFF.